This TCR beta chain was profiled in a study of identical twins. One entry per CDR3 protein, called by TCRdb with MiXCR from the 5' RACE reads. The sample lists 1,800,000 or so distinct CDR3 sequences, about 31% occurring once. In its sample, this clonotype was seen a few times. Germline CDR1 is SGHDT and CDR2 is YYEEEE. CDR3 length: 11 residues. V is TRBV5-6 and J is TRBJ1-2; D may be TRBD1 (5 bases). What was sequenced was cord blood. The clonotype originates from a newborn girl in good health. CDR3 in amino acids: CDSVGGDGYTF. CDR3 nucleotides: TGTGACTCCGTCGGGGGGGACGGCTACACCTTC.